Listed here are 29 T cell receptor beta chains from one sample, sequenced in a study of CD8+ T cells in alopecia areata. As the sequencing template, cDNA was produced by extracting RNA and reverse transcribing it. Sequencing was performed with immunoSEQ multiplex PCR; in TCRdb, only in-frame clones are kept and a portion is missing. The sample records around 250,000 clones, under 80% being singletons. Sequenced here: CD4+ T cells sorted from blood, sampled at week 0. Receptors were obtained from a human donor with alopecia areata.

This clone occurred a few times. This chain links TRBV29-1 with TRBJ2-5; weak D call: TRBD2 (5 bases). V lost 6 bases to trimming and J lost 4 bases, with 15 bases between them. From germline, CDR1 is SQVTM and CDR2 ANQGSEA. The CDR3 covers 13 residues. DNA of the CDR3: TGCAGCGTGGAGGTTGGGGTTGGAGAGACCCAGTACTTC. Its protein is CSVEVGVGETQYF.

This chain connects TRBV5-4 to TRBJ2-6; D ambiguous. Per the germline V gene, CDR1 is SGHNT and CDR2 is YYREEE (reference sequence). The CDR3 is 14 amino acids. V shed 9 bases and J shed 0 bases, with 10 bases lying between them. The CDR3 DNA follows: TGTGCCATCGGTCAAAGCTCTGGGGCCAACGTCCTGACTTTC. Amino acids: CAIGQSSGANVLTF.

This chain links TRBV7-2 with TRBJ1-2, with 9 bases that match TRBD1. The CDR3 consists of 15 residues. Trimming removed 7 bases from V and 4 bases from J; junction bases left unmatched: 10. Germline V gene data show CDR1 as SGHTA and CDR2 as FQGNSA. The CDR3 here is CASTGDREQGYGYTF. The CDR3 DNA reads TGTGCCAGCACCGGGGACAGGGAGCAGGGCTATGGCTACACCTTC.

This clone was observed a handful of times. This chain uses TRBV12-5 with TRBJ1-1; 9 bases are shared with TRBD1. The CDR3 extends over 17 amino acids. Trimming at V came to 0 bases and at J to 0 bases, leaving 5 bases not matched to a gene. Germline CDR1 LGHNT, CDR2 FRNRAP. CDR3: CASGLVSGTGMNTEAFF. In DNA form, the CDR3 reads TGTGCTAGTGGTTTGGTATCCGGGACAGGGATGAACACTGAAGCTTTCTTT.

This chain connects TRBV29-1 to TRBJ2-5; 9 bases agree with TRBD2. Germline CDR1 SQVTM, CDR2 ANQGSEA. This CDR3 region has 17 residues. The trim removed 7 bases at V and 2 bases at J, leaving 17 bases unmatched. The CDR3 DNA reads as TGCAGCGCCACCAGCGTAGCGGGGGCCACATTGCAAGAGACCCAGTACTTC. Translation gives CSATSVAGATLQETQYF.

In this sample, this clone turned up once. The chain has TRBV20-1 and TRBJ2-3; D call uncertain. This CDR3 spans 11 amino acids. The V gene's germline CDR1 is DFQATT and CDR2 SNEGSKA (reference sequence). V dropped 6 bases and J dropped 6 bases, with 10 bases sitting between them. CDR3 protein: CSASTVDTQYF. Written as DNA, the CDR3 is TGCAGTGCCTCTACCGTGGATACGCAGTATTTT.

The chain joins TRBV25-1 to TRBJ2-7, with 10 bases matching TRBD1. Germline V gene sequence: CDR1 MGHDK, CDR2 SYGVNS. CDR3 length equals 16 residues. After removal of 1 base from V and 2 bases from J, the junction contained 5 bases not matched to a gene. The CDR3 is CASSESGTGAPYEQYF. CDR3 in DNA: TGTGCCAGCAGTGAATCCGGGACAGGGGCACCCTACGAGCAGTACTTC.

This clone was counted a single time. Written as DNA, the CDR3 is TGTGCCAGCAGCCCGGGACGAATGAACACTGAAGCTTTCTTT. This translates into CASSPGRMNTEAFF. This chain uses TRBV11-2 with TRBJ1-1, with a weak D call TRBD1 (5 bases). Trimming removed 5 bases from V and 0 bases from J, with 10 bases in between. Looked up from germline, CDR1 is SGHAT and CDR2 is FQNNGV. The CDR3 totals 14 residues.

A word on this clone: The sample contains more than one DNA sequence encoding this CDR3. J is TRBJ2-3 and V is TRBV5-1; TRBD2 matches at 7 bases. This CDR3 is 15 amino acids long. The V and J ends lost 1 base and 0 bases, in that order; junction bases with no gene match: 2. CDR1 is SGHRS and CDR2 is YFSETQ in the germline V gene. CDR3 in DNA: TGCGCCAGCAGCTTGCGGGGGGTGAGCACAGATACGCAGTATTTT. Encoded protein: CASSLRGVSTDTQYF.

The rearrangement links TRBV30 to TRBJ1-5; D is uncertain. This CDR3 region has 13 residues. The V gene's germline CDR1 is GTSNPN and CDR2 SVGIG (reference sequence). Trimming cost V 0 bases and J 5 bases, with 8 bases left between them. The CDR3 spells CAWSVSGYQPQHF. The CDR3 coding sequence is TGTGCCTGGAGTGTCTCGGGATATCAGCCCCAGCATTTT.

This chain uses TRBV29-1 with TRBJ2-3; D is undetermined. The CDR3 consists of 11 residues. Trimming left V 3 bases short and J 9 bases short, with 10 bases between. Per germline, CDR1 SQVTM and CDR2 ANQGSEA. The CDR3 loop reads CSVDVGLTQYF. The CDR3 DNA reads as TGCAGCGTTGATGTTGGGTTAACGCAGTATTTT.

The V gene is TRBV7-2, the J gene TRBJ1-2, with a tentative D call TRBD1 (6 bases). Per the germline V gene, CDR1 is SGHTA and CDR2 is FQGNSA. The V and J ends lost 7 bases and 4 bases respectively, with 13 bases between them. The CDR3 covers 13 residues. The chain's CDR3 is CASTQDRFYGYTF. DNA of the CDR3: TGTGCCAGCACCCAAGACAGGTTCTATGGCTACACCTTC.

The rearrangement uses TRBV6-5 and TRBJ1-6; D possibly corresponds to TRBD1 (5 bases). There are 16 residues in the CDR3. Germline V gene lookup returns CDR1 MNHEY and CDR2 SVGAGI. Between the trimmed V and J ends, which lost 4 bases and 6 bases, there was a span of 16 bases. The CDR3 loop is CASSFRRDGTNSPLHF. Here the CDR3 DNA reads TGTGCCAGCAGTTTTCGCCGGGACGGGACTAATTCACCCCTCCACTTT.

The chain has TRBV29-1 and TRBJ1-5; D is unresolved. CDR3 length: 12 residues. Germline-derived CDR1 and CDR2 are SQVTM and ANQGSEA. V lost 7 bases and J lost 3, with 10 bases in between. CDR3 in DNA: TGCAGCGATGCTACCGTCAATCAGCCCCAGCATTTT. Its protein is CSDATVNQPQHF.

CDR3 region: CASSVGTTDTEAFF. CDR3 DNA sequence: TGTGCCAGCAGCGTAGGGACCACCGACACTGAAGCTTTCTTT. The chain joins TRBV9 to TRBJ1-1; D is unresolved. There are 14 residues in the CDR3. The V gene lost 0 bases and the J gene lost 3 bases, with 9 bases spanning the gap. Germline CDR1 is SGDLS and CDR2 is YYNGEE.

The chain employs TRBV25-1 and TRBJ2-7, with D unresolved. CDR1 is MGHDK, CDR2 SYGVNS, per germline. The CDR3 loop spans 11 amino acids. Between the trimmed V and J ends, which lost 4 bases and 5 bases, there was a span of 6 bases. As DNA, the CDR3 is TGTGCCAGCAGTGCGCTCGACGAGCAGTACTTC. As protein: CASSALDEQYF.

This chain connects TRBV7-3 to TRBJ1-1, with 9 bases that match TRBD1. Losses at the gene ends were 1 base for V and 8 bases for J; bases not matched to a gene: 5. CDR1 and CDR2 from the germline V gene are SGHTA and FQGTGA. This CDR3 comprises 14 residues. CDR3 sequence: CASSLKGQGSEAFF. In DNA, the CDR3 is TGTGCCAGCAGCTTAAAGGGACAGGGCAGCGAAGCTTTCTTT.

This chain joins TRBV11-2 and TRBJ2-1; no clear D. Germline V gene lookup returns CDR1 SGHAT and CDR2 FQNNGV. V was trimmed by 4 bases and J by 9 bases, leaving 7 bases between them. The CDR3 spans 11 residues. The CDR3 nucleotides read TGTGCCAGCAGCTCAGGCGGTGAGCAGTTCTTC. Its translation is CASSSGGEQFF.

The gene calls are TRBV29-1 and TRBJ1-5, with D uncertain. CDR1 SQVTM and CDR2 ANQGSEA come from the germline V gene. Trimming stripped 3 bases from V and 0 bases from J, with 12 bases between. This CDR3 has 15 amino acids. The CDR3 nucleotides read TGCAGCGTTGAGCTCCCAGGCCATAGCAATCAGCCCCAGCATTTT. It yields the protein CSVELPGHSNQPQHF.

V usage is TRBV9 and J usage is TRBJ2-7; 8 nucleotides line up with TRBD1. This CDR3 comprises 16 residues. The V and J ends lost 4 bases and 5 bases, in that order; junction bases with no gene match: 14. CDR1 is SGDLS, CDR2 YYNGEE, per germline. CDR3 residues: CASSPQGGRGRHEQYF. In DNA, the CDR3 is TGTGCCAGCAGCCCCCAGGGGGGCAGGGGGCGACACGAGCAGTACTTC.

V gene TRBV30 combines with J gene TRBJ1-2, with D perhaps TRBD1 (6 bases). Trimming shortened V by 4 bases and J by 0 bases, and 18 bases separated the two germline ends. This CDR3 has 16 amino acids. Per germline, CDR1 GTSNPN and CDR2 SVGIG (reference sequence). The CDR3 spells CAWTRGQIAANYGYTF. DNA for the CDR3: TGTGCCTGGACGAGGGGACAAATAGCCGCTAACTATGGCTACACCTTC.

The chain is built from TRBV30 and TRBJ1-1; no clear D. The CDR3 length is 14 residues. Germline V gene data show CDR1 as GTSNPN and CDR2 as SVGIG (reference sequence). CDR3 in amino acids: CAGDRVHLNTEAFF. The CDR3 bases are TGTGCTGGGGATAGGGTCCACTTAAACACTGAAGCTTTCTTT.

The chain is built from TRBV9 and TRBJ1-2; no reliable D call. CDR1 and CDR2 (germline): SGDLS, YYNGEE. V gave up 0 bases and J gave up 8 bases, with 17 bases separating them. There are 15 residues in the CDR3. As DNA, the CDR3 is TGTGCCAGCAGCGTAGGAGGGAGCCGTTTAGTCGGCTACACCTTC. Its protein product is CASSVGGSRLVGYTF.

The rearrangement links TRBV7-2 to TRBJ2-3; D perhaps matches TRBD1 (6 bases). V lost 2 bases and J lost 4, with 13 bases in between. Germline V gene sequence: CDR1 SGHTA, CDR2 FQGNSA. The length of the CDR3 is 15 residues. CDR3 coding DNA: TGTGCCAGCAGCTTAAGGGCAGGGGACCCAGATACGCAGTATTTT. This translates into CASSLRAGDPDTQYF.

Only a few counts were recorded for this clone. This rearrangement joins TRBV7-9 to TRBJ2-3; TRBD2 is a possible D gene (6 bases). Germline values: CDR1 SEHNR, CDR2 FQNEAQ (reference sequence). V lost 5 bases and J lost 9, with 18 bases in between. The CDR3 consists of 14 residues. For the CDR3, the DNA is TGTGCCAGCAGCCACACCCGGGGCGCGGGGACGCAGTATTTT. Its translation is CASSHTRGAGTQYF. The full variable domain, its missing parts supplied by reference TRBV7-9 and TRBJ2-3, is DTGVSQNPRHKITKRGQNVTFRCDPISEHNRLYWYRQTLGQGPEFLTYFQNEAQLEKSRLLSDRFSAERPKGSFSTLEIQRTEQGDSAMYLCASSHTRGAGTQYFGPGTRLTVL.

The chain carries TRBV27 and TRBJ2-1; D is undetermined. Trimming pared 4 bases from V and 0 bases from J, leaving 7 bases between. This CDR3 contains 14 residues. Per germline, CDR1 MNHEY and CDR2 SMNVEV (reference sequence). The chain's CDR3 is CASSSPNSYNEQFF. The CDR3 coding sequence is TGTGCCAGCAGTTCTCCGAACTCCTACAATGAGCAGTTCTTC.

V usage is TRBV5-6 and J usage is TRBJ1-2; no definite D call. The V gene's germline CDR1 is SGHDT and CDR2 YYEEEE. Between the trimmed V and J ends, which lost 2 bases and 9 bases, there was a span of 17 bases. CDR3 length: 14 residues. CDR3 region: CASSFGFGVRSYTF. CDR3 nucleotide sequence: TGTGCCAGCAGCTTTGGATTTGGGGTTAGGAGCTACACCTTC.

The chain combines TRBV5-1 with TRBJ1-2; D is ambiguous. Germline CDR1 reads SGHRS; CDR2 reads YFSETQ. The V end was cut by 0 bases, the J end by 7 bases, with 7 bases between. The CDR3 totals 12 residues. CDR3 loop: CASSLGPTGYTF. The CDR3 DNA reads as TGCGCCAGCAGCTTGGGGCCTACTGGCTACACCTTC.

V and J are TRBV29-1 and TRBJ2-5; D may match TRBD1 or TRBD2 (5 bases each). V was trimmed by 4 bases and J by 7 bases, leaving 10 bases between them. The CDR3 runs 11 residues. Germline V gene data show CDR1 as SQVTM and CDR2 as ANQGSEA. The CDR3 loop is CSVGGSGTQYF. The CDR3 nucleotides read TGCAGCGTTGGGGGGAGTGGGACCCAGTACTTC.